The following is a T cell receptor (beta chain) sequence with its context. This clone appeared once. The antigen it binds to is not known. It has no much larger one-base neighbor in the sample; base qualities were not kept. Using the deep immunoSEQ assay, TCR CDR3 regions were amplified from genomic DNA by multiplex PCR. Extracted genomic DNA from each cell subset was distributed evenly across all wells of several immunoSEQ 96-well plates, and each plate was treated as a replicate. For unsorted PBMC, each replicate PCR was loaded with around 300 ng genomic DNA, equivalent to about 30,000 T cell genomes. Genomic DNA from unsorted PBMC was sequenced over ten immunoSEQ deep assay plates. Purified libraries were quantified with a Qubit 3.0 fluorometer, sized on a Bioanalyzer 2100, and re-quantified with the KAPA Library Quantification kit. Every immunoSEQ 96-well plate was sequenced on a dedicated single-read 150-cycle Illumina NextSeq 550 flow cell. The authors' analysis ran thus. Because the immunoSEQ output held only junctional sequences and lacked quality scores, the filtering could not match the filtering applied to full-length reads. To assign V/J genes and CDR3, sequences were annotated using PyIR, a Python wrapper for IgBLAST v1.9, with IMGT germline references. Reads were removed for weak V/J assignments (E-value above 1e-6), missing CDR3, stop codons, out-of-frame junctions, or ambiguous translated residues. V3J clonotypes were defined as sequences sharing the same inferred V gene, J gene, and CDR3 amino acid sequence. Percentage overlap between repertoires was calculated by dividing the number of shared unique clonotypes by the size of the smaller repertoire. Three approaches were used to assess repertoire richness: RTK rarefaction, the Chao1 estimator, and Recon v2.1 estimates of unobserved clonotypes. TCRdb holds this immuneACCESS table with in-frame rearrangements only. Some clones are missing; in checked studies, unresolved V genes explain under half, and the rest has no known cause. V and J calls plus clone size are reproduced from that table; the DNA served to infer D and trimming. The sample has roughly 490,000 clones on record, about 82% of them singletons. Jointly, the top ten make up about an eighth of the sample.

The data originate from a study of shared clonotypes between healthy human individuals (dated by TCRdb to 2018 to 2020). Study-level background: A few men and two women, aged 18 to 49 years, made up the cohort. Each donor's leukapheresis produced roughly between roughly 0.85 and 9.5 billion PBMCs. Different laboratories and diverse techniques were used to prepare libraries and sequence TCR repertoires, to increase sequencing depth and limit assay-specific biases. To estimate repertoire size and how much clonotypes are shared between individuals, the study performed deep sequencing of blood TCR repertoires from five healthy adults. Results and caveats for the whole study, not just this receptor: The small number of donors limited the genetic and exposure-history diversity represented. Pairwise subsampling indicated that sequencing depth was expected to affect the degree of clonotype sharing among donors. Sampling was restricted to blood, and TCR repertoires in tissue are likely to differ from TCR repertoires in blood.

The donors were healthy, HIV-negative adults who had no recently reported acute infections or vaccinations. Only Caucasian adults living in Nashville, Tennessee, USA were represented among the donors. In the unsorted samples, approximately 85 million PBMCs were counted, and genomic DNA was extracted using the QIAamp DNA Blood Mini kit. After blood collection by leukapheresis, PBMCs were isolated using Ficoll-Histopaque density gradient centrifugation and then cryopreserved in the vapor phase of liquid nitrogen. The CDR3 sequence holds 14 residues, the cysteine and phenylalanine included. The only DNA kept is the CDR3, 42 bases in frame from the first base. V loses 6 bases of germline sequence and J loses 4 bases, and the interval between the two ends is 15 bases. CDR1 and CDR2, looked up from the germline V gene (reference sequence), are MNHNY and SVGAGI.

This receptor was obtained from a woman aged 40-49 years in good health. Some clones in this sample may be carry-over from other donors' samples. Recombination connected TRBV6-6 to TRBJ1-2; TRBD1 could be the D gene, as 5 bases match. The sequenced material came from PBMCs. The CDR3 sequence is CASSSLWGSYGYTF. In nucleotide form, the sequence is TGTGCCAGCAGCTCTTTGTGGGGCAGCTATGGCTACACCTTC.